The 2 T cell receptor beta chains given below trace back to one sample, sequenced in a study of human T cells and chemical hapten exposure. TCRdb re-called the RACE reads through MiXCR, storing one row per CDR3 protein. The data show some 99,000 distinct CDR3 sequences, 9.2% seen once. Time point defined: patch test 2, 6 weeks after DPC sensitization. Sample treatment: therapeutic diphenylcyclopropenone sensitization with weekly scalp DPC. Sequenced here: whole blood, sampled in connection with sensitization to the hapten diphenylcyclopropenone (DPC). These receptors originate from a middle-aged woman with alopecia areata. Some clones in this sample may be carry-over from other donors' samples.

This clonotype occurred many times. The CDR3 bases are TGTGCCAGCAGCCAGGGACAGCGAAAACTGTTTTTT. It specifies CASSQGQRKLFF. This sequence joins TRBV12-3 or TRBV12-4 and TRBJ1-4; 7 nucleotides line up with TRBD1. The V segment lost 6 bases and the J segment 10 bases; nucleotides outside the gene matches: 5. The CDR3 runs 12 residues.

This clonotype has only a few counts. The rearrangement links TRBV27 to TRBJ2-1; the match to TRBD1 covers 7 bases. Germline V gene sequence: CDR1 MNHEY, CDR2 SMNVEV (reference sequence). The CDR3 runs 12 residues. V gave up 6 bases and J gave up 13 bases; unmatched junction bases: 9. The CDR3 is CASREDRVRQFF. The CDR3 bases are TGTGCCAGCAGAGAAGACAGGGTAAGACAGTTCTTC.